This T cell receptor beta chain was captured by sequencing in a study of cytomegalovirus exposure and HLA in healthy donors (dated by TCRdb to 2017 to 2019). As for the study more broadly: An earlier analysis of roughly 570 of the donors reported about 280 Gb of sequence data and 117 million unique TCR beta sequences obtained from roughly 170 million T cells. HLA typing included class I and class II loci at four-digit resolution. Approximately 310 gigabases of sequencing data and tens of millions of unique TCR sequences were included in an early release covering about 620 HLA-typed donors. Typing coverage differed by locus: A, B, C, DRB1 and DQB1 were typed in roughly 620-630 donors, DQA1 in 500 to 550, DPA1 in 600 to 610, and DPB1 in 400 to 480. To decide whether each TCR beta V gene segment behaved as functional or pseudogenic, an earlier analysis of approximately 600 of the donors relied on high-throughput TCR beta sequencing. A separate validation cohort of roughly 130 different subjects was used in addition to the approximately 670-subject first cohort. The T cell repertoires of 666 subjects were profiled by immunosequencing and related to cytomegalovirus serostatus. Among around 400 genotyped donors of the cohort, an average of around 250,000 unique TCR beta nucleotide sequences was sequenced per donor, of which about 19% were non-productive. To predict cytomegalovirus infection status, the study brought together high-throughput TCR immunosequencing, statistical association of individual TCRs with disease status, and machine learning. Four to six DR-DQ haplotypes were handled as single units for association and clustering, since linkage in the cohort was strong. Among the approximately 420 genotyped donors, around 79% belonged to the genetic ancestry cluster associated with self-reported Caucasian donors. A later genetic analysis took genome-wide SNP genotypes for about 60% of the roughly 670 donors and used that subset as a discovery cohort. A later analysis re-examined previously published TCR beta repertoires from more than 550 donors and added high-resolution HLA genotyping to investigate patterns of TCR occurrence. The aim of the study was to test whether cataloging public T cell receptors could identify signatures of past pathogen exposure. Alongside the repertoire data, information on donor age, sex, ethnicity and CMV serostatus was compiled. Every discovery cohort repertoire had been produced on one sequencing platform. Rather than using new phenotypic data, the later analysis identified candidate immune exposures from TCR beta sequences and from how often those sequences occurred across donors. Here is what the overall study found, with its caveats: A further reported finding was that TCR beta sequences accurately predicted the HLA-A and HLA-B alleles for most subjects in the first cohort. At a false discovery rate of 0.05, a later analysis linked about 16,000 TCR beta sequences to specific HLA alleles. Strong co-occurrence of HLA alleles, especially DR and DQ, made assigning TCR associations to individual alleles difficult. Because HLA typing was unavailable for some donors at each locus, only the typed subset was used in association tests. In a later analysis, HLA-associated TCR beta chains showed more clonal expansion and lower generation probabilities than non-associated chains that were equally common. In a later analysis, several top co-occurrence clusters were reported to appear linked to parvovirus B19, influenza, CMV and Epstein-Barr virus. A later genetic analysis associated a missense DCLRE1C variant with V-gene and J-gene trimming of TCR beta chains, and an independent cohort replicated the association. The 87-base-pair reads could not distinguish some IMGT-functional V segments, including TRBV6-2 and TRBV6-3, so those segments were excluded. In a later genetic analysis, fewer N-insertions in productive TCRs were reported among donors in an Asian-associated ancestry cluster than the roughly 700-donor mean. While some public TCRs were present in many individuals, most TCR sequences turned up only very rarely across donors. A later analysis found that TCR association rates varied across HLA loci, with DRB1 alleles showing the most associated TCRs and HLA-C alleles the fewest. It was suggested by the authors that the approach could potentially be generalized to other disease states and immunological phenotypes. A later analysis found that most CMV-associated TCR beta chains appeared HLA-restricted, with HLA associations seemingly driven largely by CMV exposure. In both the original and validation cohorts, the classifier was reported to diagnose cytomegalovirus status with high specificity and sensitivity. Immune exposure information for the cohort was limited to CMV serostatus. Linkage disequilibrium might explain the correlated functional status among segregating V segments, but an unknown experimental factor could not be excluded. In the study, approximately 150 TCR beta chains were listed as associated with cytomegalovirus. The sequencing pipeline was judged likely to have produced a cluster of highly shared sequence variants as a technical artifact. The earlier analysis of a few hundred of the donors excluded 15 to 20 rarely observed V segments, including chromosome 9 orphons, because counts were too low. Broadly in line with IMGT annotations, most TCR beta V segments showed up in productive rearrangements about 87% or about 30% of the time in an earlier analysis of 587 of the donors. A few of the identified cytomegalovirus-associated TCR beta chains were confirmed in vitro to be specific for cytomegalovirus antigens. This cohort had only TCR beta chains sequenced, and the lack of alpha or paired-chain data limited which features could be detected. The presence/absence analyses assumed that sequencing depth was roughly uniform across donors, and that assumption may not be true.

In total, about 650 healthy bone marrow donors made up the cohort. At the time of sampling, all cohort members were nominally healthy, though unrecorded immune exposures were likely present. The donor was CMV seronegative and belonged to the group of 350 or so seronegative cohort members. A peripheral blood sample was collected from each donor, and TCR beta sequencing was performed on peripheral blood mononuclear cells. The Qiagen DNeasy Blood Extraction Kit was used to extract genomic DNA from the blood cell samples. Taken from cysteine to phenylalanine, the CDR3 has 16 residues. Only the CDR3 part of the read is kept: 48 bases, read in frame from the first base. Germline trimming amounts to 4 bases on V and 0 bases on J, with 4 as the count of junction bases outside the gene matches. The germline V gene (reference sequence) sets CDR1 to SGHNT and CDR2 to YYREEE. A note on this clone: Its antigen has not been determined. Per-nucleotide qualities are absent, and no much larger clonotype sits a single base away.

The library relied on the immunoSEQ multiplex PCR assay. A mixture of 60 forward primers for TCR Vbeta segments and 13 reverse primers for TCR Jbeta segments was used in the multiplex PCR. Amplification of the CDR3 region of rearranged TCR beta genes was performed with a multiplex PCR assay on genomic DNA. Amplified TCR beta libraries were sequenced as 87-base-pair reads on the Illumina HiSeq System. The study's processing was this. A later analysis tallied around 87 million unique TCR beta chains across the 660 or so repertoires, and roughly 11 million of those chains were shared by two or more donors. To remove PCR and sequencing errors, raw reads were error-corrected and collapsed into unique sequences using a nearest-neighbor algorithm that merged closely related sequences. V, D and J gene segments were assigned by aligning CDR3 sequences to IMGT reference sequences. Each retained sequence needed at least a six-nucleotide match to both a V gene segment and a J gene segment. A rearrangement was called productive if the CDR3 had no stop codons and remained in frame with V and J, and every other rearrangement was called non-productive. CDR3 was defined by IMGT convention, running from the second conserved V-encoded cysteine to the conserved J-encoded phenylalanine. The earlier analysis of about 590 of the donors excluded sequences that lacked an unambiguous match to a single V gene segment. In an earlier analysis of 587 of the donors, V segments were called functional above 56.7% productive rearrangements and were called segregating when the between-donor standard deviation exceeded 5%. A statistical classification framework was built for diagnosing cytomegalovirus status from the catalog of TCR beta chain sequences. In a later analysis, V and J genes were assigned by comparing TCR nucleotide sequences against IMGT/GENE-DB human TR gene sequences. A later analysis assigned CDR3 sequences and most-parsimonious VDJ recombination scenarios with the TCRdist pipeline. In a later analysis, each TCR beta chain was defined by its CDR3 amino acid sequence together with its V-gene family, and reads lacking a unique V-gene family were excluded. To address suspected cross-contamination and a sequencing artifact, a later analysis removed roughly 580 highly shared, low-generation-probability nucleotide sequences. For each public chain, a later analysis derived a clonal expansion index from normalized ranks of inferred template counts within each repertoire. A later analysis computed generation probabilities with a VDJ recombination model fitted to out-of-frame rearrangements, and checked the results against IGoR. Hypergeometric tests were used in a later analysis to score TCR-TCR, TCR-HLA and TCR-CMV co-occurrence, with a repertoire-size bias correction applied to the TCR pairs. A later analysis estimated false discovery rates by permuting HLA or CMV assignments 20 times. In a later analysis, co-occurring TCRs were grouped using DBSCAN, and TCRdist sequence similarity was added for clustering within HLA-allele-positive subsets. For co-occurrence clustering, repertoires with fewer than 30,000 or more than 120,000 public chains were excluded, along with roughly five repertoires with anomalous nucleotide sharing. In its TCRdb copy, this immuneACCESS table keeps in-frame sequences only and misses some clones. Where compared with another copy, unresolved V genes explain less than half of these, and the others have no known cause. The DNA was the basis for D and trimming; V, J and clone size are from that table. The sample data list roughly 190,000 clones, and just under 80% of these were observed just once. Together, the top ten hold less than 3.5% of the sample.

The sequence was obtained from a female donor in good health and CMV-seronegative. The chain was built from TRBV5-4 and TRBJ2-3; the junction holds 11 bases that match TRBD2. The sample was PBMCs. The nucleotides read TGTGCCAGCAGCGCGGGGACTAGCGGTAGCACAGATACGCAGTATTTT. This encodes CASSAGTSGSTDTQYF.